One and the same sample provided the 6 T cell receptor beta chains below, sequenced in a study of cytomegalovirus exposure and HLA in healthy donors. 60 Vbeta and 13 Jbeta primers were used in PCR. Using immunoSEQ multiplex PCR, the repertoire was profiled, and TCRdb retains in-frame clones only, with some absent. The data hold 100,000 to 120,000 clones, with about 81% observed a single time. The material sequenced was PBMCs. Receptors originate from a young man in good health and CMV-seronegative.

The chain is built from TRBV28 and TRBJ1-1; no firm D call. V lost 2 bases, J lost 7 bases, and 11 bases lay in between. The length of the CDR3 is 13 residues. Germline V gene lookup returns CDR1 MDHEN and CDR2 SYDVKM. For the CDR3, the DNA is TGTGCCAGCAGTTTAGGGGAGGACCGTGAAGCTTTCTTT. It encodes CASSLGEDREAFF.

The chain couples TRBV7-2 to TRBJ2-3; tentatively, D is TRBD2 (5 bases). The CDR3 is 18 amino acids. CDR1 is SGHTA, CDR2 FQGNSA, per germline. The ends were cut back, 5 bases at V and 0 bases at J, with 21 bases in the middle. Here the CDR3 reads CASSRVAIGGSSTDTQYF. The CDR3 DNA follows: TGTGCCAGCAGCAGAGTAGCGATCGGCGGGTCTAGCACAGATACGCAGTATTTT.

This rearrangement joins TRBV10-3 to TRBJ2-7; 11 bases match TRBD2. CDR1 is ENHRY, CDR2 SYGVKD, per germline. Trimming took 4 bases from V and 3 from J; bases not matched to a gene: 2. The CDR3 spans 14 residues. The CDR3 DNA sequence: TGTGCCATCAGTGGTACTAGCGGGAGCTACGAGCAGTACTTC. It encodes CAISGTSGSYEQYF.

J is TRBJ2-5 and V is TRBV14; 11 bases map to TRBD2. This CDR3 region has 18 residues. V was clipped by 1 base and J by 5 bases; unmatched bases: 12. Germline CDR1 and CDR2: SGHDN and FVKESK. The CDR3 is CASSQGVLAGGGRETQYF. CDR3 DNA sequence: TGTGCCAGCAGCCAAGGAGTTCTAGCGGGAGGTGGCCGGGAGACCCAGTACTTC.

The gene calls are TRBV5-4 and TRBJ2-1, with 16 bases lining up with TRBD2. CDR3 length: 17 residues. The V and J ends lost 5 bases and 5 bases, in that order; junction bases with no gene match: 7. Germline assignment: CDR1 SGHNT and CDR2 YYREEE (reference sequence). The CDR3 DNA reads as TGTGCCAGCAGTATGGGACTAGCGGGGGGGCATAACAATGAGCAGTTCTTC. Translation gives CASSMGLAGGHNNEQFF.

V gene TRBV6-1 combines with J gene TRBJ1-6; D unresolved. CDR3 length: 15 amino acids. Looked up from germline, CDR1 is MNHNS and CDR2 is SASEGT. V shed 0 bases and J shed 8 bases, with 11 bases lying between them. The CDR3 loop is CASSEASVSDSPLHF. CDR3 bases: TGTGCCAGCAGTGAAGCAAGCGTTTCCGATTCACCCCTCCACTTT.